This T cell receptor (beta chain) originates from a study of blood T cell repertoires in COVID-19. As handled by the study authors: Cell counts per sample came from amplifying reference gene primers. Only in-frame clones appear in the TCRdb table, and some are missing; sequencing was by immunoSEQ multiplex PCR. V and J calls and clone size come straight from that table; D and trimming were deduced from the DNA. This table holds about 370,000 clones, roughly nine tenths found once. The sample holds one count of this clone. Cohort assignment relied on participant-reported clinical history. Trimming took 6 bases from V and 2 from J, leaving 12 bases between them. Germline values: CDR1 LNHDA, CDR2 SQIVND (reference sequence). The CDR3 length is 14 residues.

The V and J genes are TRBV19 and TRBJ2-3, with D maybe TRBD1 (6 bases). The clonotype comes from a woman between 35 and 50 years old who had been exposed to COVID-19. Sequencing was done on a sample of PBMCs or T cells enriched from blood (not recorded which). The CDR3 is CASSRTDYTDTQYF. The DNA of the CDR3 is TGTGCCAGTAGCCGGACAGATTACACAGATACGCAGTATTTT.